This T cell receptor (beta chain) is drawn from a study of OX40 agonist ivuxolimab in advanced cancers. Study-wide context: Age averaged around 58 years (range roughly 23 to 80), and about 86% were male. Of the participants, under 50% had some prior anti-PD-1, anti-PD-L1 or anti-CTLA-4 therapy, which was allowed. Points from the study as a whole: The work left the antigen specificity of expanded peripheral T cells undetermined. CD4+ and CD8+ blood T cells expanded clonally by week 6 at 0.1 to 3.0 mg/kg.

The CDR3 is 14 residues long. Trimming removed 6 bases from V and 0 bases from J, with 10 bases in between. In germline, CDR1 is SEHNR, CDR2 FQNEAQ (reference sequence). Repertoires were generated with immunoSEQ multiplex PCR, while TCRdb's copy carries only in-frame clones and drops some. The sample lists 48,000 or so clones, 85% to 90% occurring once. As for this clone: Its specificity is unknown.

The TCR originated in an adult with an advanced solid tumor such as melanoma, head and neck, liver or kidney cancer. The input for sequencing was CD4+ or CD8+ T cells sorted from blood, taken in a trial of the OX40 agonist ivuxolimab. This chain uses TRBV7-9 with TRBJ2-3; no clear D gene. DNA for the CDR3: TGTGCCAGCAGAGGGTTCTCTAGCACAGATACGCAGTATTTT. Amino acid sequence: CASRGFSSTDTQYF.